The 22 T cell receptor beta chains presented below share a single source sample, sequenced in a study of metastatic and nonmetastatic thyroid tumors. Via MiXCR, TCRdb re-called the PCR reads. The data contain 16,000 or so clones, 24% of them singletons. Treatment of any kind had been given to no patient before thyroid surgery. The sample comprised tumor tissue. Every receptor here comes from a female donor with papillary thyroid cancer or a benign thyroid nodule (not recorded which). Some clones in this sample may be carry-over from other donors' samples.

J is TRBJ2-1 and V is TRBV5-1, with 11 bases that match TRBD1. Losses at the gene ends were 2 bases for V and 5 bases for J; bases not matched to a gene: 3. The CDR3 sequence is 15 residues long. CDR1 and CDR2 (germline): SGHRS, YFSETQ. The CDR3 DNA reads TGCGCCAGCAGCTTCGGGACAGGGGGGCACAATGAGCAGTTCTTC. This sequence encodes CASSFGTGGHNEQFF. Based on the CDR3 plus reference TRBV5-1 and TRBJ2-1, the full variable domain is KAGVTQTPRYLIKTRGQQVTLSCSPISGHRSVSWYQQTPGQGLQFLFEYFSETQRNKGNFPGRFSGRQFSNSRSEMNVSTLELGDSALYLCASSFGTGGHNEQFFGPGTRLTVL.

This clone is classed as medium-sized (0.01 to 0.1%). The chain combines TRBV12-3 or TRBV12-4 with TRBJ2-7; D gene uncertain. The V end lost 4 bases, the J end lost 0 bases, and 7 bases lay between the germline ends. The CDR3 totals 13 residues. CDR3 region: CASSYGLSYEQYF. CDR3 DNA: TGTGCCAGCAGTTACGGCCTCTCCTACGAGCAGTACTTC.

By proportion, this clone is medium-sized. This chain connects TRBV11-1 to TRBJ2-7; D call uncertain. This CDR3 region has 12 residues. CDR1 and CDR2 (germline): SGHAT, FQDESV (reference sequence). The V gene lost 1 base and the J gene lost 4 bases, with 5 bases spanning the gap. Written as DNA, the CDR3 is TGTGCCAGCAGCTTAGATGAGTACGAGCAGTACTTC. As protein: CASSLDEYEQYF.

This clone is termed medium-sized. The V and J genes are TRBV4-3 and TRBJ2-7; TRBD2 is a possible D gene (6 bases). Germline V lookup: CDR1 LGHNA, CDR2 YSLEER. This CDR3 has 15 amino acids. Trimming removed 0 bases at V and 2 bases at J, with 11 bases between. The CDR3 sequence: CASSQEDYSTYEQYF. For the CDR3, the DNA is TGCGCCAGCAGCCAAGAGGACTACTCTACCTACGAGCAGTACTTC.

This clone was picked up many times. The CDR3: CSVRPGLGTDTQYF. The CDR3 DNA is TGCAGCGTCCGCCCGGGACTAGGGACAGATACGCAGTATTTT. The chain employs TRBV29-1 and TRBJ2-3, with 8 bases that match TRBD2. V lost 6 bases, J lost 3 bases, and 8 bases stayed unmatched. This CDR3 spans 14 amino acids. Per the germline V gene, CDR1 is SQVTM and CDR2 is ANQGSEA.

In this sample, this clone turned up many times. V gene TRBV20-1 combines with J gene TRBJ1-5, with D perhaps matching TRBD1 (6 bases). CDR1 and CDR2 (germline): DFQATT, SNEGSKA (reference sequence). The CDR3 sequence is 15 residues long. Between the trimmed V and J ends, which lost 6 bases and 3 bases, there was a span of 18 bases. Here the CDR3 DNA reads TGCAGTGCCCAAGGAAACAGGGCCCTCAATCAGCCCCAGCATTTT. Amino acid sequence: CSAQGNRALNQPQHF.

This chain joins TRBV3-1 and TRBJ1-2; D is perhaps TRBD1 (6 bases). This CDR3 has 12 amino acids. Germline loops: CDR1 LGHDT, CDR2 YNNKEL (reference sequence). Trimming took off 3 bases at V and 8 bases at J, with 10 bases between the two ends. CDR3 sequence reads: CASSQRTEGYTF. DNA of the CDR3: TGTGCCAGCAGCCAGAGGACAGAGGGCTACACCTTC.

The V call is TRBV5-8, the J call TRBJ1-2; D call uncertain. This CDR3 has 13 amino acids. The V gene lost 0 bases and the J gene lost 8 bases, with 11 bases spanning the gap. In germline, CDR1 is SGHTS, CDR2 YDEGEE. The CDR3 loop is CASSLDEDAGYTF. In DNA, the CDR3 is TGTGCCAGCAGCTTGGATGAAGACGCCGGCTACACCTTC. Full variable domain (rest looked up from reference TRBV5-8 and TRBJ1-2): EAGVTQSPTHLIKTRGQQATLRCSPISGHTSVYWYQQALGLGLQFLLWYDEGEERNRGNFPPRFSGRQFPNYSSELNVNALELEDSALYLCASSLDEDAGYTFGSGTRLTVV.

This clone has a count of ten or more. Likely a read error: the CDR3 ends without its conserved phenylalanine or tryptophan. V usage is TRBV28 and J usage is TRBJ1-1; no firm D call. V lost 7 bases and J 1 base, leaving 7 bases between the germline ends. This CDR3 has 12 amino acids. CDR1 MDHEN and CDR2 SYDVKM come from the germline V gene. The CDR3, as DNA: TGTGCCAGCATGAGTCAGAACACTGAAGCTTTCCTT. Residues: CASMSQNTEAFL.

Relative to its sample, this clone is medium-sized. The chain uses TRBV20-1 and TRBJ2-7; no definite D call. The CDR3 runs to 16 residues. Germline lookup yields CDR1 DFQATT and CDR2 SNEGSKA (reference sequence). Trimming removed 3 bases from V and 4 bases from J, with 22 bases in between. The CDR3 nucleotides are TGCAGTGCTAGCCCGAACCGAGCTGTTCGACTTTACGAGCAGTACTTC. Translation: CSASPNRAVRLYEQYF.

This clone was seen repeatedly, ten times or more. A much larger clone sits a single nucleotide away, making a read error possible. This sample includes further DNA sequences coding for the same CDR3. V gene TRBV12-3 or TRBV12-4 combines with J gene TRBJ2-3, with D unclear. The CDR3 is 14 amino acids. The V and J ends lost 5 bases and 0 bases respectively, with 9 bases between them. CDR3 coding DNA: TGTGCCAGCAGTCTAGGGTCCAGCACAGATACGCAGTATTTT. It specifies CASSLGSSTDTQYF.

This clone was found once. The chain recombines TRBV7-9 with TRBJ1-2; possible D gene TRBD1, 5 bases. The CDR3 spans 13 residues. Per germline, CDR1 SEHNR and CDR2 FQNEAQ (reference sequence). The CDR3 spells CFSSRGIADGYTF. The CDR3, as DNA: TGTTTCAGCAGCCGGGGGATCGCTGATGGCTACACCTTC.

This clone was recorded many times. The rearrangement uses TRBV2 and TRBJ2-2; D ambiguous. CDR3 size: 11 residues. Germline V gene data show CDR1 as SNHLY and CDR2 as FYNNEI. The V and J ends lost 7 bases and 13 bases respectively, with 13 bases between them. This CDR3 reads CASIGLDVLFF. In DNA, the CDR3 is TGTGCCAGCATAGGATTAGATGTGCTGTTTTTT.

By sample share, this clone is medium-sized (0.01 to 0.1%). The J gene is TRBJ2-7, the V gene TRBV15; 10 nucleotides line up with TRBD2. The CDR3 covers 15 residues. Per the germline V gene, CDR1 is LNHNV and CDR2 is YYDKDF (reference sequence). Unmatched junction bases numbered 5, after V lost 0 bases and J lost 6 bases. CDR3 loop: CATSRDLVAGGEQYF. CDR3 DNA sequence: TGTGCCACCAGCAGAGACTTGGTAGCGGGAGGCGAGCAGTACTTC.

This clone was seen a few times. The V call is TRBV5-4, the J call TRBJ2-2, with a possible D match to TRBD1 (5 bases). This CDR3 is built from 15 residues. V was clipped by 1 base and J by 3 bases, with 10 bases between them. Germline CDR1 is SGHNT and CDR2 is YYREEE (reference sequence). This CDR3 reads CASSLRGSYTGELFF. The CDR3 coding sequence is TGTGCCAGCAGCTTGAGGGGTTCCTACACCGGGGAGCTGTTTTTT.

This clone showed up many times. V usage is TRBV4-1 and J usage is TRBJ1-3; weak D call: TRBD1 (5 bases). This CDR3 is 17 amino acids long. Trimming pared 2 bases from V and 0 bases from J, leaving 14 bases between. Germline V CDR1 and CDR2: MGHRA, YSYEKL. The CDR3 DNA reads TGCGCCAGCAGCCAAAAGGGCCCCCAGGGCTCTGGAAACACCATATATTTT. Translating gives CASSQKGPQGSGNTIYF.

This clone has at least ten counts. The J gene is TRBJ2-5, the V gene TRBV2, with 13 bases aligning to TRBD2. The V gene end was trimmed by 6 bases and the J gene end by 1 base; junction bases not matched to a gene: 5. CDR1 is SNHLY, CDR2 FYNNEI, per germline. CDR3 length: 16 amino acids. The CDR3 sequence: CASRRTSGSGQETQYF. DNA of the CDR3: TGTGCCAGCAGGAGGACTAGCGGGAGTGGCCAAGAGACCCAGTACTTC.

In this sample, this clone turned up a few times. This chain links TRBV28 with TRBJ2-7; a weak D match, TRBD1 (7 bases). This CDR3 is built from 15 residues. Germline lookup yields CDR1 MDHEN and CDR2 SYDVKM. The ends were cut back, 6 bases at V and 2 bases at J, with 17 bases in the middle. CDR3 coding DNA: TGTGCCAGCAGCCGGAGGGGACAGATCGCCTACGAGCAGTACTTC. Its translation: CASSRRGQIAYEQYF.

This clone is categorized as medium-sized. The chain combines TRBV20-1 with TRBJ2-1; D not resolved. This CDR3 has 12 residues. Germline CDR1 reads DFQATT; CDR2 reads SNEGSKA (reference sequence). V lost 6 bases, J lost 3 bases, and 9 bases lay in between. CDR3 in amino acids: CSASESYNEQFF. The CDR3 DNA follows: TGCAGTGCCAGCGAAAGCTACAATGAGCAGTTCTTC.

CDR3 DNA: TGCGCCAGCAGGGGTACTGGAAACACCATATATTTT. This gives the protein CASRGTGNTIYF. The chain couples TRBV4-1 to TRBJ1-3, with D unclear. Looked up from germline, CDR1 is MGHRA and CDR2 is YSYEKL. The CDR3 totals 12 residues. Trimming pared 6 bases from V and 2 bases from J, leaving 5 bases between.

This clone is deemed medium-sized. The chain links TRBV25-1 to TRBJ2-7, with 7 positions matching TRBD1. Trimming at V came to 4 bases and at J to 2 bases, leaving 8 bases not matched to a gene. The CDR3 runs 15 residues. Germline CDR1 and CDR2: MGHDK and SYGVNS. The chain's CDR3 is CASSATTGIPYEQYF. As DNA, the CDR3 is TGTGCCAGCAGTGCCACGACAGGGATTCCCTACGAGCAGTACTTC.

This clone was seen a handful of times. Distinct nucleotide sequences in the sample also encode this CDR3. The V gene is TRBV10-3, the J gene TRBJ1-4; D is ambiguous. Deletions cut 2 bases from V and 7 bases from J, with 11 bases between. The CDR3 runs to 14 residues. Germline loops: CDR1 ENHRY, CDR2 SYGVKD. CDR3 amino acids: CAISESGQSEKLFF. The DNA for the CDR3 is TGTGCCATCAGTGAGAGCGGTCAGTCTGAAAAACTGTTTTTT.